The 17 T cell receptor beta chains reported below all come from one sample, sequenced in a study of vaccination effects on CD4 cells after COVID-19. For these TCRs, the target antigens are not known. ViraFEST expansion of antigen-specific CD4+ T cells with viral peptide pools preceded sequencing. Subsequent to a culture period of about nine days, CD4+ T cells were isolated. Vaccinees lacked prior SARS-CoV-2 infection and tested negative for nucleocapsid antibodies. The method was immunoSEQ multiplex PCR; TCRdb's version includes in-frame clones alone and lacks a portion of them. The sample yields about 63,000 clones, roughly 75% seen once. The material sequenced was CD4+ T cells from PBMCs cultured with HCoV-OC43 spike peptides, taken before COVID-19 vaccination. Stated subset: HCoV-OC43 spike overlapping peptide pool stimulation. The receptors come from a human donor who received a COVID-19 vaccine.

This clone showed up just once. V is TRBV7-3 and J is TRBJ1-6; D is unresolved. Between the trimmed V and J ends, which lost 2 bases and 6 bases, there was a span of 11 bases. Germline CDR1 SGHTA, CDR2 FQGTGA. CDR3 length: 15 residues. This chain's CDR3 is CASSLSAGSNSPLHF. The CDR3 DNA reads as TGTGCCAGCAGCTTATCGGCGGGGAGTAATTCACCCCTCCACTTT.

This clone was observed a few times. The rearrangement uses TRBV30 and TRBJ2-7; TRBD1 is a possible D gene (7 bases). The V and J ends lost 5 bases and 5 bases respectively, with 16 bases between them. Germline V gives CDR1 GTSNPN, CDR2 SVGIG (reference sequence). The CDR3 is 13 residues long. In DNA, the CDR3 is TGTGCCTGGGGGAATGGCAGGGGGGACGAGCAGTACGTC. This gives the protein CAWGNGRGDEQYV.

The CDR3 sequence is CASSIGNSNSNQPQHF. The DNA for the CDR3 is TGTGCCAGTAGTATCGGGAACTCGAATAGCAATCAGCCCCAGCATTTT. The rearrangement uses TRBV19 and TRBJ1-5, with D unclear. Trimming shortened V by 3 bases and J by 0 bases, and 12 bases separated the two germline ends. Germline lookup yields CDR1 LNHDA and CDR2 SQIVND (reference sequence). The CDR3 contains 16 residues.

The V call is TRBV7-7, the J call TRBJ2-2; D gene ambiguous. V lost 5 bases to trimming and J lost 1 base, with 5 bases between them. CDR3 length equals 13 residues. Germline V gives CDR1 SSHAT, CDR2 FNYEAQ (reference sequence). The CDR3 sequence is CASSRVNTGELFF. CDR3 coding DNA: TGTGCCAGCAGCCGAGTGAACACCGGGGAGCTGTTTTTT.

The chain uses TRBV19 and TRBJ1-3; 9 bases are a match to TRBD1. This CDR3 has 15 residues. With V trimmed by 7 bases and J by 1 base, 5 bases remained unmatched. The germline gives CDR1 LNHDA, CDR2 SQIVND (reference sequence). CDR3 region: CASNPTGGSGNTIYF. In nucleotides, the CDR3 is TGTGCCAGTAATCCGACAGGGGGTTCTGGAAACACCATATATTTT. The whole variable domain, filled in from reference TRBV19 and TRBJ1-3, reads DGGITQSPKYLFRKEGQNVTLSCEQNLNHDAMYWYRQDPGQGLRLIYYSQIVNDFQKGDIAEGYSVSREKKESFPLTVTSAQKNPTAFYLCASNPTGGSGNTIYFGEGSWLTVV.

The CDR3 nucleotides are TGTGCCACCAGCAGAGGAGTGCCAGGGGCCTCTGGAAACACCATATATTTT. It is translated as CATSRGVPGASGNTIYF. J is TRBJ1-3 and V is TRBV15; tentatively, D is TRBD1 (6 bases). V lost 1 base and J 0 bases, leaving 13 bases between the germline ends. Germline V lookup: CDR1 LNHNV, CDR2 YYDKDF (reference sequence). The CDR3 covers 17 residues.

DNA of the CDR3: TGTGCCAGTAGCCCAATGATGGGGGGCGAGCAGTACGTC. Protein: CASSPMMGGEQYV. The rearrangement links TRBV19 to TRBJ2-7; tentative D call: TRBD2 (6 bases). V was pared by 6 bases and J by 6 bases, with 15 bases between. The CDR3 runs 13 residues. Per germline, CDR1 LNHDA and CDR2 SQIVND (reference sequence).

The chain has TRBV9 and TRBJ2-6; D is unclear. The CDR3 length is 14 residues. The ends were cut back, 4 bases at V and 1 base at J, with 6 bases in the middle. The germline gives CDR1 SGDLS, CDR2 YYNGEE. CDR3: CASSFRSGANVLTF. The CDR3 DNA reads as TGTGCCAGCAGCTTTAGGTCTGGGGCCAACGTCCTGACTTTC.

V and J are TRBV6-1 and TRBJ1-2, with TRBD1 matching 7 bases. The germline gives CDR1 MNHNS, CDR2 SASEGT. V was clipped by 10 bases and J by 2 bases; unmatched bases: 7. This CDR3 is 13 amino acids long. The CDR3 region is CATRGQANYGYTF. CDR3 DNA sequence: TGTGCCACCAGAGGACAGGCCAACTATGGCTACACCTTC.

This clone was detected a few times. The gene calls are TRBV7-3 and TRBJ2-2; D not resolved. The V end lost 5 bases, the J end lost 1 base, and 8 bases lay between the germline ends. Germline CDR1 reads SGHTA; CDR2 reads FQGTGA. This CDR3 contains 14 residues. CDR3 in DNA: TGTGCCAGCAGCGCCACTCGGAACACCGGGGAGCTGTTTTTT. The encoded protein is CASSATRNTGELFF.

The CDR3 sequence is CASSLGMGGSYGYTF. The CDR3 DNA reads TGTGCCAGCAGCTTGGGGATGGGTGGGAGCTATGGCTACACCTTC. This chain uses TRBV5-5 with TRBJ1-2, with no clear D. V was trimmed by 0 bases and J by 4 bases, leaving 13 bases between them. There are 15 residues in the CDR3. Germline V lookup: CDR1 SGHKS, CDR2 YYEKEE (reference sequence).

This chain uses TRBV3-1 (or the pseudogene TRBV3-2) with TRBJ1-5; 7 positions match TRBD1. Trimming removed 4 bases from V and 5 bases from J; junction bases left unmatched: 8. Germline V gene sequence: CDR1 LGHDT, CDR2 YNNKEL (reference sequence). The CDR3 consists of 15 residues. CDR3 protein: CASSRSTGRDQPQHF. Written as DNA, the CDR3 is TGTGCCAGCAGCCGTTCGACAGGGAGGGATCAGCCCCAGCATTTT.

The V gene is TRBV7-9, the J gene TRBJ1-2, with D unclear. The CDR3 is 14 residues long. The germline V gene encodes CDR1 SEHNR and CDR2 FQNEAQ (reference sequence). V lost 4 bases and J lost 2, with 11 bases in between. As DNA, the CDR3 is TGTGCCAGCAGCTATCCCAGGTTAAACTATGGCTACACCTTC. Its protein product is CASSYPRLNYGYTF.

This clone was recorded once. The rearrangement joins TRBV5-4 to TRBJ2-5, with 9 bases aligning to TRBD1. The V gene's germline CDR1 is SGHNT and CDR2 YYREEE (reference sequence). The V segment lost 0 bases and the J segment 5 bases; nucleotides outside the gene matches: 8. The CDR3 totals 16 residues. The CDR3 is CASSLGGTGSVETQYF. DNA of the CDR3: TGTGCCAGCAGCTTGGGGGGGACAGGGTCCGTTGAGACCCAGTACTTC.

The chain is built from TRBV7-9 and TRBJ2-1, with D perhaps assigned TRBD1 or TRBD2 (5 bases each). CDR3 length: 14 residues. The germline V and J ends were trimmed by 2 bases and 4 bases, with 9 bases remaining between them. The germline V gene encodes CDR1 SEHNR and CDR2 FQNEAQ (reference sequence). CDR3 DNA: TGTGCCAGCAGCTTAATGGGACGGTACAATGAGCAGTTCTTC. The encoded protein is CASSLMGRYNEQFF.

The DNA of the CDR3 is TGTGCCAGCAGCCCAGGGGTTTTTCTGGGAAACACCATATATTTT. Translated, it gives CASSPGVFLGNTIYF. The chain joins TRBV11-2 to TRBJ1-3, with a possible D match to TRBD1 (6 bases). This CDR3 spans 15 amino acids. V was pared by 5 bases and J by 4 bases, with 15 bases between. Germline V gene sequence: CDR1 SGHAT, CDR2 FQNNGV. The whole variable domain, remainder taken from reference TRBV11-2 and TRBJ1-3, is EAGVAQSPRYKIIEKRQSVAFWCNPISGHATLYWYQQILGQGPKLLIQFQNNGVVDDSQLPKDRFSAERLKGVDSTLKIQPAKLEDSAVYLCASSPGVFLGNTIYFGEGSWLTVV.

This chain connects TRBV19 to TRBJ1-1; D not resolved. V lost 5 bases and J 9 bases, leaving 10 bases between the germline ends. Per germline, CDR1 LNHDA and CDR2 SQIVND (reference sequence). The CDR3 is made up of 11 amino acids. This CDR3 is CASSVPAKAFF. The CDR3 bases are TGTGCCAGTAGTGTCCCCGCGAAAGCTTTCTTT.